The rows below give T cell receptor beta chains drawn from one sample of a study of blood T cells in healthy people across ages. One entry per CDR3 protein results from TCRdb running MiXCR on the 5' RACE reads. The profile shows 1.4 million or so distinct CDR3 sequences, 35% to 45% of them singletons. The sequenced sample was blood. The source is a woman younger than 35 in good health. Both conserved end residues are part of each CDR3. A D gene is named only where the DNA matches it firmly. The listing skips clone size in some rows; elsewhere it reads once, few, many or a size class.

- | 15 | TRBJ2-7 | TRBV4-3 | few | CASSQGRLSSYEQYF | TGCGCCAGCAGCCAAGGCCGCCTGAGCTCCTACGAGCAGTACTTC
- | 17 | TRBJ1-2 | TRBV21-1 | few | CASTGPPGTGGCYGYTF | TGTGCCAGCACCGGCCCGCCAGGGACAGGGGGCTGCTATGGCTACACCTTC
TRBD1 | 15 | TRBJ1-4 | TRBV29-1 | - | CSAQDRTATNEKLFF | TGCAGCGCTCAGGACAGGACTGCAACTAATGAAAAACTGTTTTTT
- | 13 | TRBJ2-7 | TRBV4-2 | few | CASSQFSGYEQYF | TGTGCCAGCAGCCAATTTAGCGGCTACGAGCAGTACTTC
- | 14 | TRBJ2-5 | TRBV6-5 | - | CASSYSTARLAQYF | TGTGCCAGCAGTTACTCGACAGCCCGTCTGGCCCAGTACTTC
TRBD2 | 14 | TRBJ2-7 | TRBV20-1 | - | CSAREYRLAREQYF | TGCAGTGCTAGAGAGTACAGACTAGCCCGCGAGCAGTACTTC
- | 15 | TRBJ2-7 | TRBV5-1 | many | CASSLDGAPSYEQYF | TGCGCCAGCAGCTTGGACGGGGCGCCCTCCTACGAGCAGTACTTC
- | 14 | TRBJ2-7 | TRBV12-3/TRBV12-4 | - | CASSLQGVAYEQYF | TGTGCCAGCAGTTTGCAAGGTGTAGCCTACGAGCAGTACTTC
- | 13 | TRBJ1-6 | TRBV6-6 | - | CASSSDRNSPLHF | TGTGCCAGCAGTTCGGACAGAAACTCACCCCTCCACTTT
- | 14 | TRBJ1-1 | TRBV12-3/TRBV12-4 | - | CASSFRGTNTEAFF | TGTGCCAGCAGTTTCCGGGGGACGAACACTGAAGCTTTCTTT
- | 12 | TRBJ2-1 | TRBV20-1 | - | CSAVQNYNEQFF | TGCAGTGCCGTGCAGAATTACAATGAGCAGTTCTTC
- | 13 | TRBJ2-2 | TRBV29-1 | few | CSVEPGNTGELFF | TGCAGCGTTGAACCGGGGAACACCGGGGAGCTGTTTTTT
- | 15 | TRBJ1-2 | TRBV2 | few | CASNSRGEVGYGYTF | TGTGCCAGCAATTCTCGGGGGGAGGTGGGCTATGGCTACACCTTC
- | 15 | TRBJ1-5 | TRBV10-3 | - | CAESRPFYSNQPQHF | TGTGCGGAGAGCAGGCCCTTCTATAGCAATCAGCCCCAACATTTT
- | 12 | TRBJ1-5 | TRBV7-9 | many | CASSLTDQPQHF | TGTGCCAGCAGCCTAACCGATCAGCCCCAGCATTTT